This T cell receptor beta chain appears in the sequencing data of a study of monozygotic twins with inflammatory bowel disease. The study, taken as a whole, reports: Repertoires of patients may have been made more variable by differing immunosuppressive treatments.

No T cells were sorted before total RNA was taken from whole blood. The cDNA of both the TCRalpha and TCRbeta chains was subjected to two nested PCRs of about 17 and 10 cycles. With the 5' RACE reads reprocessed, TCRdb shows one record per CDR3 protein and no DNA. The sample has about 450,000 distinct CDR3 sequences. The CDR3 is 16 amino acids. Germline V CDR1 and CDR2: SGHRS, YFSETQ. As for this clonotype: Its antigen is not known.

Material for sequencing was blood. This TCR was recovered from a human donor with ulcerative colitis or Crohn's disease, or a healthy co-twin of an affected twin (not recorded which). V gene TRBV5-1 combines with J gene TRBJ2-3; TCRdb indicates TRBD2, and absent DNA this call remains unverified. CDR3 in amino acids: CASSLATSAYTDTQYF.